Listed here are 3 T cell receptor beta chains from one sample, sequenced in a study of blood T cell repertoires in COVID-19. Assay: immunoSEQ multiplex PCR; the TCRdb copy retains only in-frame clones and omits some. The data show 170,000 or so clones, about nine tenths seen once. The source material was PBMCs or T cells enriched from blood (not recorded which). These receptors were taken from a woman aged 18-35 years who had recovered from COVID-19.

The chain recombines TRBV4-3 with TRBJ2-1; TRBD2 matches 8 bases. V lost 2 bases to trimming and J lost 4 bases; unmatched junction nucleotides: 10. Germline loops: CDR1 LGHNA, CDR2 YSLEER. The CDR3 spans 17 residues. The CDR3 loop reads CASSQTPGTSGYNEQFF. Here the CDR3 DNA reads TGCGCCAGCAGCCAAACCCCGGGGACTAGTGGATACAATGAGCAGTTCTTC.

V and J are TRBV3-1 (or the pseudogene TRBV3-2) and TRBJ2-1; unclear D gene. Looked up from germline, CDR1 is LGHDT and CDR2 is YNNKEL (reference sequence). Between the trimmed V and J ends, which lost 4 bases and 0 bases, there was a span of 10 bases. The CDR3 runs to 15 residues. The CDR3 DNA reads TGTGCCAGCAGCCCTTTGACGGGCTCCTACAATGAGCAGTTCTTC. This translates into CASSPLTGSYNEQFF.

The chain combines TRBV28 with TRBJ2-5; 7 nucleotides agree with TRBD2. Germline CDR1 and CDR2: MDHEN and SYDVKM. J was trimmed by 4 bases and V by 5 bases; bases with no gene match: 4. The CDR3 contains 13 residues. The CDR3: CASSLIAGETQYF. CDR3 bases: TGTGCCAGCAGTCTAATAGCGGGAGAGACCCAGTACTTC.